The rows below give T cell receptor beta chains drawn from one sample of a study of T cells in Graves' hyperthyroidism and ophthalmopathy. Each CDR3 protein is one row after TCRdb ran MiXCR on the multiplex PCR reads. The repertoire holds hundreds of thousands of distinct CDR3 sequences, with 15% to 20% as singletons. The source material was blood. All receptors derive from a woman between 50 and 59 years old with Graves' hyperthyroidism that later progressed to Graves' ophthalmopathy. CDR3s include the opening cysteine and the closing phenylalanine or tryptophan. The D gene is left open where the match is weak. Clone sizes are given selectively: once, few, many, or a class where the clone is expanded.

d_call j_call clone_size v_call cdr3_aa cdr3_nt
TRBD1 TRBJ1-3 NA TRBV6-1 CASLDRVRYTIYF TGTGCCAGTTTGGACAGGGTCCGTTACACCATATATTTT
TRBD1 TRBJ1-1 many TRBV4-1 CASRPTGDGYTEAFF TGCGCCAGCAGACCGACAGGGGATGGGTACACTGAAGCTTTCTTT
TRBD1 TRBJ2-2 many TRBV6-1 CASSYADRGNTGELFF TGTGCCAGCAGTTACGCGGACAGGGGGAACACCGGGGAGCTGTTTTTT
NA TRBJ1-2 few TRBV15 CATEEGSGLRVGYTF TGTGCCACCGAGGAAGGTTCAGGGCTACGCGTTGGCTACACCTTC
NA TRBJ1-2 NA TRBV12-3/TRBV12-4 CASSNSGGGYGYTF TGTGCCAGCAGCAACTCGGGGGGTGGGTATGGCTACACCTTC
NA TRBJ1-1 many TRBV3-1 CASSQLSTGMNTEAFF TGTGCCAGCAGCCAATTATCCACAGGAATGAACACTGAAGCTTTCTTT
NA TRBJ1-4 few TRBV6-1 CASSPITVVTNEKLFF TGTGCCAGCAGTCCCATAACGGTAGTGACTAATGAAAAACTGTTTTTT
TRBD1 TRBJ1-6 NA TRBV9 CASSVGQGLSSYNSPLHF TGTGCCAGCAGCGTGGGACAGGGCCTTAGCTCCTATAATTCACCCCTCCACTTT
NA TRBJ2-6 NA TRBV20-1 CSVRFGGRSSGANVLTF TGCAGTGTTAGATTTGGAGGGCGCTCCTCTGGGGCCAACGTCCTGACTTTC
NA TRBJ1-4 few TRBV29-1 CSDVVAGSEKLFF TGCAGTGACGTTGTGGCAGGGAGTGAAAAACTGTTTTTT
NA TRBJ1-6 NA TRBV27 CASRPRTGYNSPLHF TGTGCCAGCAGGCCTCGCACAGGGTATAATTCACCCCTCCACTTT
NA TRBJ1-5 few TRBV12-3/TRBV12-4 CASSGGGAASNQPQHF TGTGCCAGCAGTGGGGGGGGGGCCGCAAGCAATCAGCCCCAGCATTTT
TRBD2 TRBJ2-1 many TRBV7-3 CASSLRTSNNEQFF TGTGCCAGCAGCCTCAGGACTAGCAACAATGAGCAGTTCTTC
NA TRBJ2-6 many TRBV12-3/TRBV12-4 CASTLGGPGANVLTF TGTGCCAGCACCTTAGGGGGACCAGGGGCCAACGTCCTGACTTTC
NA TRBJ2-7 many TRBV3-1 CASSQVGGGDEQYF TGTGCCAGCAGCCAAGTGGGTGGGGGCGACGAGCAGTACTTC
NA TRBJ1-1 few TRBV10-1 CASSEEGTGNTEAFF TGCGCCAGCAGTGAGGAGGGAACGGGGAACACTGAAGCTTTCTTT
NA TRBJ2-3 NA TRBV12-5 CASGLDITDTQYF TGTGCTAGTGGTTTGGACATCACAGATACGCAGTATTTT